A single sample is the source of the 19 T cell receptor beta chains below, sequenced in a study of T cells in Graves' hyperthyroidism and ophthalmopathy. TCR beta CDR3 sequences were amplified from RNA transcripts. A set of HTBI primers served as the primers for a first-round RT-PCR of the TCR CDR3. Each CDR3 protein gets one entry after TCRdb re-called the multiplex PCR reads with MiXCR. The sample consists of under 650,000 distinct CDR3 sequences, under 20% of them appearing once. Material: blood. The receptor set was obtained from a woman aged 25-40 years with Graves' hyperthyroidism.

This clonotype was detected only a few times. The chain joins TRBV5-1 to TRBJ1-6; possible D gene TRBD1, 5 bases. The ends were cut back, 4 bases at V and 8 bases at J, with 10 bases in the middle. CDR1 is SGHRS and CDR2 is YFSETQ in the germline V gene. This CDR3 contains 13 residues. The CDR3 region is CASSAQGYSPLHF. In DNA form, the CDR3 reads TGCGCCAGCAGCGCCCAGGGTTATTCACCCCTCCACTTT.

Details on this clonotype: One base away lies a much larger clone, so this may be a sequencing read error. The chain employs TRBV20-1 and TRBJ1-1; a weak D match, TRBD1 (5 bases). The CDR3 contains 13 residues. CDR1 is DFQATT, CDR2 SNEGSKA, per germline (reference sequence). The CDR3 bases are TGCAGTGCTATTGGGACGGCAAACACTGAAGCTATCTTT. It encodes CSAIGTANTEAIF.

This clonotype was detected many times. This chain uses TRBV5-1 with TRBJ2-1; a weak D match, TRBD1 (5 bases). Per the germline V gene, CDR1 is SGHRS and CDR2 is YFSETQ. The CDR3 has 15 residues. Trimming shortened V by 0 bases and J by 5 bases, and 12 bases separated the two germline ends. CDR3 region: CASSLVPRVDNEQFF. DNA of the CDR3: TGCGCCAGCAGCTTGGTCCCCAGGGTCGACAATGAGCAGTTCTTC.

This clonotype was recorded many times. This rearrangement joins TRBV12-3 or TRBV12-4 to TRBJ2-3; 7 bases align to TRBD1. The CDR3 is made up of 15 amino acids. Trimming cost V 4 bases and J 5 bases; bases outside gene matches: 9. CDR3 nucleotide sequence: TGTGCCAGCAGTTCGTGGGACAGTCTGGGAGATACGCAGTATTTT. Protein: CASSSWDSLGDTQYF.

This clonotype was observed many times. The CDR3 DNA reads as TGTGCCAGCAGCTCCGGTGGCCATGAGCAGTTCTTC. Its protein product is CASSSGGHEQFF. The rearrangement links TRBV7-9 to TRBJ2-1; D is ambiguous. Per the germline V gene, CDR1 is SEHNR and CDR2 is FQNEAQ (reference sequence). This CDR3 has 12 residues. The ends were cut back, 4 bases at V and 8 bases at J, with 9 bases in the middle.

This rearrangement joins TRBV11-2 to TRBJ2-4; D uncertain. Germline CDR1 reads SGHAT; CDR2 reads FQNNGV. CDR3 length equals 15 residues. The V gene lost 5 bases and the J gene lost 2 bases, with 13 bases spanning the gap. For the CDR3, the DNA is TGTGCCAGCAGCCCGATCCGACTGACCAAAAACATTCAGTACTTC. Its protein product is CASSPIRLTKNIQYF.

This clonotype was counted only a few times. The chain employs TRBV5-8 and TRBJ1-5; the D is unclear. Germline lookup yields CDR1 SGHTS and CDR2 YDEGEE. The CDR3 runs 15 residues. Trimming took 4 bases from V and 2 from J, leaving 13 bases between them. The CDR3 here is CASSTGLGGNQPQHF. The CDR3 DNA is TGTGCCAGCAGCACCGGTTTAGGAGGCAATCAGCCCCAGCATTTT.

Ten or more counts support this clonotype. CDR3 bases: TGTGCCTGGAGTTCATCACCAATGGCGGGCTACACCTTC. It is translated as CAWSSSPMAGYTF. The chain joins TRBV30 to TRBJ1-2; D remains ambiguous. Trimming removed 2 bases from V and 8 bases from J, with 15 bases in between. From germline, CDR1 is GTSNPN and CDR2 SVGIG (reference sequence). The CDR3 extends over 13 amino acids. Combining the CDR3 with reference TRBV30 and TRBJ1-2 gives the whole variable domain SQTIHQWPATLVQPVGSPLSLECTVEGTSNPNLYWYRQAAGRGLQLLFYSVGIGQISSEVPQNLSASRPQDRQFILSSKKLLLSDSGFYLCAWSSSPMAGYTFGSGTRLTVV.

This clonotype was counted ten times or more. This sequence joins TRBV12-3 or TRBV12-4 and TRBJ2-5, with D tentatively TRBD1 (5 bases). The V end lost 3 bases, the J end lost 4 bases, and 18 bases lay between the germline ends. The CDR3 consists of 16 residues. The CDR3 sequence is CASSFQGGSVRETQYF. CDR3 in DNA: TGTGCCAGCAGTTTCCAGGGCGGATCTGTGCGAGAGACCCAGTACTTC.

The sample holds many counts of this clonotype. The J gene is TRBJ2-1, the V gene TRBV7-2; no clear D. V dropped 5 bases and J dropped 5 bases, with 7 bases sitting between them. Germline V lookup: CDR1 SGHTA, CDR2 FQGNSA. This CDR3 comprises 12 residues. Here the CDR3 reads CASSPQNNEQFF. As DNA, the CDR3 is TGTGCCAGCAGCCCGCAAAACAATGAGCAGTTCTTC.

The chain recombines TRBV14 with TRBJ1-1; no clear D. The germline CDR1 and CDR2 sequences are SGHDN and FVKESK. Trimming left V 4 bases short and J 6 bases short, with 12 bases between. The CDR3 consists of 13 residues. In nucleotides, the CDR3 is TGTGCCAGCAGCCGTTTGGATGGCCCTGAAGCTTTCTTT. It specifies CASSRLDGPEAFF.

The rearrangement uses TRBV24-1 and TRBJ2-6; no clear D. CDR3 length: 15 residues. V shed 3 bases and J shed 2 bases, with 7 bases lying between them. CDR1 KGHDR and CDR2 SFDVKD come from the germline V gene. CDR3 sequence reads: CATSDLYAGANVLTF. CDR3 DNA sequence: TGTGCCACCAGTGATCTCTACGCTGGGGCCAACGTCCTGACTTTC.

This clonotype was counted only a few times. The chain combines TRBV19 with TRBJ2-7; tentative D call: TRBD2 (6 bases). The CDR3 has 13 amino acids. Germline V CDR1 and CDR2: LNHDA, SQIVND (reference sequence). The V end lost 7 bases, the J end lost 4 bases, and 14 bases lay between the germline ends. In DNA, the CDR3 is TGTGCCAGTAAGGAGCGGGCCTCGTACGAGCAGTACTTC. It encodes CASKERASYEQYF.

The V and J genes are TRBV7-9 and TRBJ1-5; D is ambiguous. The V end was cut by 8 bases, the J end by 4 bases, with 21 bases between. CDR3 length equals 16 residues. The germline gives CDR1 SEHNR, CDR2 FQNEAQ (reference sequence). CDR3 sequence (DNA): TGTGCCAGCTGCCAGACCCTCCGGAACCATAATCAGCCCCAGCATTTT. This encodes CASCQTLRNHNQPQHF.

The chain joins TRBV28 to TRBJ1-1, with D hard to call. V shed 2 bases and J shed 1 base, with 8 bases lying between them. Germline V gene lookup returns CDR1 MDHEN and CDR2 SYDVKM. The CDR3 runs 14 residues. CDR3 bases: TGTGCCAGCAGTTTAAGACTAGGGAACACTGAAGCTTTCTTT. It translates to CASSLRLGNTEAFF.

This clonotype was seen ten or more times. The chain recombines TRBV28 with TRBJ2-3; 7 nucleotides match TRBD2. V lost 2 bases, J lost 4 bases, and 6 bases stayed unmatched. CDR1 MDHEN and CDR2 SYDVKM come from the germline V gene. The CDR3 has 15 residues. The CDR3 DNA reads as TGTGCCAGCAGTTTAGACGCGGGAGATCCAGATACGCAGTATTTT. The encoded protein is CASSLDAGDPDTQYF.

The J gene is TRBJ2-3, the V gene TRBV5-1, with a tentative D call TRBD1 (5 bases). In germline, CDR1 is SGHRS, CDR2 YFSETQ. Trimming shortened V by 0 bases and J by 5 bases, and 10 bases separated the two germline ends. The CDR3 runs to 14 residues. CDR3 DNA: TGCGCCAGCAGCTTGGCTAAGGGGCTAGATACGCAGTATTTT. It codes for CASSLAKGLDTQYF.

In its sample, this clonotype was seen many times. The chain couples TRBV28 to TRBJ1-5, with D uncertain. The CDR3 contains 15 residues. Trimming took off 3 bases at V and 2 bases at J, with 11 bases between the two ends. Per the germline V gene, CDR1 is MDHEN and CDR2 is SYDVKM. The CDR3 DNA follows: TGTGCCAGCAGTTTTTCCCTTTTTGGCAATCAGCCCCAGCATTTT. It translates to CASSFSLFGNQPQHF.

Regarding this clonotype: A single base separates this from a much larger clone, so it may be a read error. The chain is built from TRBV27 and TRBJ2-1, with 7 bases that match TRBD1. This CDR3 is built from 15 residues. Germline CDR1 is MNHEY and CDR2 is SMNVEV (reference sequence). The CDR3 DNA reads TGTCCCAGCAGTTTAGGGGGCCGGACCTACAATGAGCAGTTCTTC. Its protein product is CPSSLGGRTYNEQFF.